This passage covers 9 T cell receptor beta chains from one sample sequenced in a study of blood T cell repertoires in COVID-19. Data came from immunoSEQ multiplex PCR; TCRdb stores just in-frame clones and leaves some out. The profile shows a few hundred thousand clones, approximately 84% of them singletons. Input material: peripheral blood. Source of these receptors: a middle-aged man who had recovered from COVID-19.

This clone was seen a few times. This rearrangement joins TRBV5-1 to TRBJ1-3; D uncertain. Germline lookup yields CDR1 SGHRS and CDR2 YFSETQ. The CDR3 has 14 amino acids. V dropped 0 bases and J dropped 0 bases, with 4 bases sitting between them. CDR3 residues: CASSLGSSGNTIYF. DNA for the CDR3: TGCGCCAGCAGCTTGGGTAGCTCTGGAAACACCATATATTTT.

The genes are TRBV28 and TRBJ1-6; D is unresolved. This CDR3 spans 14 amino acids. Per germline, CDR1 MDHEN and CDR2 SYDVKM. Deletions cut 1 base from V and 3 bases from J, with 4 bases between. The CDR3 protein is CASSLYNYNSPLHF. Written as DNA, the CDR3 is TGTGCCAGCAGTTTATATAACTATAATTCACCCCTCCACTTT.

This chain links TRBV19 with TRBJ2-7, with D tentatively TRBD2 (5 bases). V lost 5 bases and J lost 6, with 17 bases in between. This CDR3 has 14 residues. In germline, CDR1 is LNHDA, CDR2 SQIVND (reference sequence). The CDR3 DNA is TGTGCCAGTAGTCCGACCGGGTCCCGGGGCGAGCAGTACTTC. Translation: CASSPTGSRGEQYF. The full variable domain, its missing parts supplied by reference TRBV19 and TRBJ2-7, is DGGITQSPKYLFRKEGQNVTLSCEQNLNHDAMYWYRQDPGQGLRLIYYSQIVNDFQKGDIAEGYSVSREKKESFPLTVTSAQKNPTAFYLCASSPTGSRGEQYFGPGTRLTVT.

The chain employs TRBV6-5 and TRBJ2-7, with 9 positions matching TRBD1. Germline V lookup: CDR1 MNHEY, CDR2 SVGAGI. The CDR3 sequence is 12 residues long. The ends lost 6 bases at V and 3 bases at J; junction bases unmatched: 0. The chain's CDR3 is CASRTGGYEQYF. The CDR3 nucleotides read TGTGCCAGCAGGACAGGGGGCTACGAGCAGTACTTC.

There are a few counts of this clone. The chain links TRBV2 to TRBJ1-3; 7 nucleotides align to TRBD1. Trimming cost V 0 bases and J 4 bases; bases outside gene matches: 6. The CDR3 has 16 residues. The germline V gene has CDR1 SNHLY and CDR2 FYNNEI. The CDR3 here is CASSEALTGAGNTIYF. The CDR3 region has the DNA TGTGCCAGCAGTGAAGCGCTCACAGGGGCAGGAAACACCATATATTTT. The whole variable domain, filled in from reference TRBV2 and TRBJ1-3, reads EPEVTQTPSHQVTQMGQEVILRCVPISNHLYFYWYRQILGQKVEFLVSFYNNEISEKSEIFDDQFSVERPDGSNFTLKIRSTKLEDSAMYFCASSEALTGAGNTIYFGEGSWLTVV.

This chain connects TRBV5-6 to TRBJ1-4, with D possibly being TRBD1 (6 bases). From germline, CDR1 is SGHDT and CDR2 YYEEEE. Trimming shortened V by 1 base and J by 8 bases, and 15 bases separated the two germline ends. This CDR3 region has 15 residues. This chain's CDR3 is CASSLRGAQKEKLFF. CDR3 bases: TGTGCCAGCAGCTTGCGGGGGGCGCAGAAAGAAAAACTGTTTTTT. The whole variable domain, remainder taken from reference TRBV5-6 and TRBJ1-4, is DAGVTQSPTHLIKTRGQQVTLRCSPKSGHDTVSWYQQALGQGPQFIFQYYEEEERQRGNFPDRFSGHQFPNYSSELNVNALLLGDSALYLCASSLRGAQKEKLFFGSGTQLSVL.

The chain couples TRBV27 to TRBJ2-7, with 8 bases lining up with TRBD1. Germline CDR1 MNHEY, CDR2 SMNVEV (reference sequence). The CDR3 extends over 15 amino acids. V lost 5 bases to trimming and J lost 7 bases; unmatched junction nucleotides: 13. The CDR3 here is CASSPRRVQGDEQYF. The CDR3 DNA sequence: TGTGCCAGCAGTCCCCGGCGGGTACAGGGGGATGAGCAGTACTTC.

The chain employs TRBV7-2 and TRBJ1-1; D remains ambiguous. V lost 5 bases, J lost 1 base, and 8 bases lay in between. CDR3 length equals 13 residues. Germline V gives CDR1 SGHTA, CDR2 FQGNSA. CDR3 region: CASSRLWNTEAFF. CDR3 nucleotide sequence: TGTGCCAGCAGCCGACTATGGAACACTGAAGCTTTCTTT.

The chain has TRBV30 and TRBJ2-1; the D gene is possibly TRBD1 (6 bases). Germline CDR1 is GTSNPN and CDR2 is SVGIG (reference sequence). The CDR3 length is 14 residues. V lost 5 bases, J lost 6 bases, and 17 bases lay in between. CDR3 DNA sequence: TGTGCCTGGCACTACAGGGACCTCCCCAATGAGCAGTTCTTC. This gives the protein CAWHYRDLPNEQFF. The whole variable domain, remainder taken from reference TRBV30 and TRBJ2-1, is SQTIHQWPATLVQPVGSPLSLECTVEGTSNPNLYWYRQAAGRGLQLLFYSVGIGQISSEVPQNLSASRPQDRQFILSSKKLLLSDSGFYLCAWHYRDLPNEQFFGPGTRLTVL.